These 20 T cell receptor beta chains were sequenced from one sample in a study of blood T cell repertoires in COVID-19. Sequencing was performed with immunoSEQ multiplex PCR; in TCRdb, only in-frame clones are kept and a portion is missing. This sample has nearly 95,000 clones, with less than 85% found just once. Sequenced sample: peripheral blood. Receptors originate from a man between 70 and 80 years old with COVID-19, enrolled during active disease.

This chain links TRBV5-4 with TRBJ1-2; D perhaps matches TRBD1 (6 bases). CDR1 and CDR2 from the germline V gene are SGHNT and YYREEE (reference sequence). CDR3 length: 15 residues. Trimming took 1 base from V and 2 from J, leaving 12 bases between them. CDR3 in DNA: TGTGCCAGCAGCTTGAACCAGGGGACAAACTATGGCTACACCTTC. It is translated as CASSLNQGTNYGYTF.

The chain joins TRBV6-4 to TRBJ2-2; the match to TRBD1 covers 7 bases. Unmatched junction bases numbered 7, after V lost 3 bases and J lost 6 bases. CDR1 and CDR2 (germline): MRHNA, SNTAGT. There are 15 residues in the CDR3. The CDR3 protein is CASSEETGFSGELFF. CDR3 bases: TGTGCCAGCAGTGAGGAGACAGGGTTTTCCGGGGAGCTGTTTTTT.

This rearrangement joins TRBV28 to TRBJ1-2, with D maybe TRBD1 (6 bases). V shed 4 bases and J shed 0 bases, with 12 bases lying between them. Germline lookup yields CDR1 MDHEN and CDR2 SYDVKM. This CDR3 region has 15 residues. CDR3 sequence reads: CASSSGTKANYGYTF. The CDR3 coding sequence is TGTGCCAGCAGTTCCGGGACAAAAGCTAACTATGGCTACACCTTC.

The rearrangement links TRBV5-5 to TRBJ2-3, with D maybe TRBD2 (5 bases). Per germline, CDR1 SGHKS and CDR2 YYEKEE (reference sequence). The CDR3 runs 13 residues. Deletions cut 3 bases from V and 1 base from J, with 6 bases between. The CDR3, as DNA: TGTGCCAGCAGCTGGGGAGGCACAGATACGCAGTATTTT. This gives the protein CASSWGGTDTQYF.

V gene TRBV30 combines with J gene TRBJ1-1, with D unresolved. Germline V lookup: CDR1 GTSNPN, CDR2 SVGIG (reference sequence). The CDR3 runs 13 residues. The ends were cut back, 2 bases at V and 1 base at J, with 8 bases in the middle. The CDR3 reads CAWSREQNTEAFF. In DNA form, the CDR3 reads TGTGCCTGGAGTCGGGAGCAGAACACTGAAGCTTTCTTT.

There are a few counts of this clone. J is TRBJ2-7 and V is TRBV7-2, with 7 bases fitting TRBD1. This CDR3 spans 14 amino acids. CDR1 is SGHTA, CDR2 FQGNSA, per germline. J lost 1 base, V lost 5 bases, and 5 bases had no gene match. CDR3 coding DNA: TGTGCCAGCAGCACCCAGACAGGGTCCTACGAGCAGTACTTC. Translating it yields CASSTQTGSYEQYF. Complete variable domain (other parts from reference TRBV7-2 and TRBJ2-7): GAGVSQSPSNKVTEKGKDVELRCDPISGHTALYWYRQSLGQGLEFLIYFQGNSAPDKSGLPSDRFSAERTGGSVSTLTIQRTQQEDSAVYLCASSTQTGSYEQYFGPGTRLTVT.

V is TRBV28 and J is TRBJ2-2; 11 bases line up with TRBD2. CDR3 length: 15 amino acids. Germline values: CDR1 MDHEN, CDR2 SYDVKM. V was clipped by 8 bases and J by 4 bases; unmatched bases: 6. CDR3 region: CASEIAGGITGELFF. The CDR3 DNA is TGTGCCAGCGAAATAGCGGGAGGGATCACCGGGGAGCTGTTTTTT.

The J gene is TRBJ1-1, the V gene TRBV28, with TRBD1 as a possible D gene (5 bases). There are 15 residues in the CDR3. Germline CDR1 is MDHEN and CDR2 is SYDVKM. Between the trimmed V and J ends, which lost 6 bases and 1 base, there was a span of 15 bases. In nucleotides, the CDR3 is TGTGCCAGCAGAGACCTTGCGGGGACGAACACTGAAGCTTTCTTT. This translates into CASRDLAGTNTEAFF.

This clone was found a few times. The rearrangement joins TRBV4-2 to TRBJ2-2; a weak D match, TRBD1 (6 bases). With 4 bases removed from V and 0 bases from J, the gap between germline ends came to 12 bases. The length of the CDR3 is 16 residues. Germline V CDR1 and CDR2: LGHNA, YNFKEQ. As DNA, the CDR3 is TGTGCCAGCAGCCCCTTGACAGGACCGAACACCGGGGAGCTGTTTTTT. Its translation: CASSPLTGPNTGELFF.

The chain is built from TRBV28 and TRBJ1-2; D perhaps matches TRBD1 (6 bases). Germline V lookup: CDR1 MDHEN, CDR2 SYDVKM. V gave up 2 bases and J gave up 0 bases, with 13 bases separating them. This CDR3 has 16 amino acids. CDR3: CASSLLGGVANYGYTF. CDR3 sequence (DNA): TGTGCCAGCAGTTTACTAGGGGGGGTGGCTAACTATGGCTACACCTTC.

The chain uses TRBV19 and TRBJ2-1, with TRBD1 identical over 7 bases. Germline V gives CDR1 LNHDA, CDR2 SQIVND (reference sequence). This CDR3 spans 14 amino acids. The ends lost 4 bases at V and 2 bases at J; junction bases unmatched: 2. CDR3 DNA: TGTGCCAGTAGTAGGACAGGAACCTACAATGAGCAGTTCTTC. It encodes CASSRTGTYNEQFF. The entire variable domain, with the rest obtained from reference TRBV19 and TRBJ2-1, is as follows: DGGITQSPKYLFRKEGQNVTLSCEQNLNHDAMYWYRQDPGQGLRLIYYSQIVNDFQKGDIAEGYSVSREKKESFPLTVTSAQKNPTAFYLCASSRTGTYNEQFFGPGTRLTVL.

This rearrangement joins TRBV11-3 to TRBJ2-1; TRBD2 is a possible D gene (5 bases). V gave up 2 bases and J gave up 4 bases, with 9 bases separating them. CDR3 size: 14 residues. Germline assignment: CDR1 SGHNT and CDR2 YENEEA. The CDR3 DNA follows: TGTGCCAGCAGCTTAAATTCGGGGTACAATGAGCAGTTCTTC. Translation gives CASSLNSGYNEQFF.

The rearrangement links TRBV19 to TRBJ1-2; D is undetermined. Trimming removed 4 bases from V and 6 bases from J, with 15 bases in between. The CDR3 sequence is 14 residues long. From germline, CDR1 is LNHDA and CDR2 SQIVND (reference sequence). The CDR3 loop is CASSTLAVTHGYTF. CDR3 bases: TGTGCCAGTAGTACTTTGGCAGTTACCCATGGCTACACCTTC. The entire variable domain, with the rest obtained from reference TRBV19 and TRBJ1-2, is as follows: DGGITQSPKYLFRKEGQNVTLSCEQNLNHDAMYWYRQDPGQGLRLIYYSQIVNDFQKGDIAEGYSVSREKKESFPLTVTSAQKNPTAFYLCASSTLAVTHGYTFGSGTRLTVV.

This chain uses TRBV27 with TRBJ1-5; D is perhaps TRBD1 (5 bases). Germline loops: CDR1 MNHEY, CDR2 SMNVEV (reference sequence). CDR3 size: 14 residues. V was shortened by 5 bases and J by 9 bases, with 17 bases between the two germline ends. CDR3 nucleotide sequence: TGTGCCAGCAGTCCGGACAAGCCCAGCAGGCCCCAGCATTTT. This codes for CASSPDKPSRPQHF.

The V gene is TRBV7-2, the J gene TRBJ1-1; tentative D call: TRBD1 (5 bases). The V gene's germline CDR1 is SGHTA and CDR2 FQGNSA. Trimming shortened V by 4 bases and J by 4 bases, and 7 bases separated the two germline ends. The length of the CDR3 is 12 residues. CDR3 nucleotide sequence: TGTGCCAGCAGCTCGGGGGTCACTGAAGCTTTCTTT. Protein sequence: CASSSGVTEAFF.

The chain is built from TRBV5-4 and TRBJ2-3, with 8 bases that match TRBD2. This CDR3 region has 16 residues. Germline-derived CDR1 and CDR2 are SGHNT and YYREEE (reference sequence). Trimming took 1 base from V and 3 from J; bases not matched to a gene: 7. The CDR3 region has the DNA TGTGCCAGCAGCTTGTACCTAGCGGGTACAACAGATACGCAGTATTTT. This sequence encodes CASSLYLAGTTDTQYF.

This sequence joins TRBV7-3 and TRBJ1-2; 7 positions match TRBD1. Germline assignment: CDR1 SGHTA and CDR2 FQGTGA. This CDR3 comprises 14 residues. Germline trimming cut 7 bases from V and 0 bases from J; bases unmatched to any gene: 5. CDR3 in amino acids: CASKQGPTNYGYTF. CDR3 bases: TGTGCCAGCAAACAGGGGCCGACTAACTATGGCTACACCTTC.

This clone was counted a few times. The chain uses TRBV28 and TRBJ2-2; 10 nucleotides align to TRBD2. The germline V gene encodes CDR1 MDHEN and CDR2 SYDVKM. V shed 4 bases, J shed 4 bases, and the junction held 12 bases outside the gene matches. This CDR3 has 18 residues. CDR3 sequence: CASSSRTSGSRATGELFF. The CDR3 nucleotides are TGTGCCAGCAGTTCCCGGACTAGCGGATCAAGAGCCACCGGGGAGCTGTTTTTT.

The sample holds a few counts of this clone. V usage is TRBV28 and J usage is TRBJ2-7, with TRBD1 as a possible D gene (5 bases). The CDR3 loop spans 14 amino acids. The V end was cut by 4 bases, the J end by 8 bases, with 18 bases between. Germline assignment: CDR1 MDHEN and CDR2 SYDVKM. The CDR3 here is CASSSQGKIVKQYF. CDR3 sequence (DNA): TGTGCCAGCAGTTCCCAGGGTAAGATCGTTAAGCAGTACTTC.

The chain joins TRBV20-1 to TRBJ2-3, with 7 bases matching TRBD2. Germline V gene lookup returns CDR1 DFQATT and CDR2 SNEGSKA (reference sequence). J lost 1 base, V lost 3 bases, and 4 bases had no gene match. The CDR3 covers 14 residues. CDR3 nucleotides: TGCAGTGCTAGTCTCGCGGGGGGCACAGATACGCAGTATTTT. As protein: CSASLAGGTDTQYF.